The rows below give T cell receptor beta chains drawn from one sample of a study of control samples from healthy donors and cancer patients. Clones were sequenced by immunoSEQ multiplex PCR, and TCRdb holds only the in-frame ones, with some missing. The data show 130,000 or so clones, with 87% seen just once and around 8.7% held by the top ten. The specimen was blood. These receptor sequences come from a man aged 35 to 55 in good health. Both conserved end residues are part of each CDR3. D genes are given only for firm matches. The size entry is marked missing in some rows and otherwise reads once, few, many or a size class.

size: NA
D: TRBD1
J: TRBJ2-5
V: TRBV29-1
DNA: TGCAGCGGTACAGGGGGCGCAGAGACCCAGTACTTC
CDR3: CSGTGGAETQYF

size: NA
D: TRBD2
J: TRBJ2-3
V: TRBV6-1
DNA: TGTGCCAGCAGTGAAAGACTAGCGGGGGGCCCAGATACGCAGTATTTT
CDR3: CASSERLAGGPDTQYF

size: NA
D: TRBD1
J: TRBJ1-2
V: TRBV11-2
DNA: TGTGCCAGCAGCTTATTCAGTACAGGGGGCATATATGGCTACACCTTC
CDR3: CASSLFSTGGIYGYTF

size: NA
D: NA
J: TRBJ1-2
V: TRBV2
DNA: TGTGCCAGCAGTCGGGACCGCTGGGACTATGGCTACACCTTC
CDR3: CASSRDRWDYGYTF

size: once
D: TRBD1
J: TRBJ2-7
V: TRBV5-1
DNA: TGCGCCAGCAGCCTCCCCCGGGACAGGGGGCCCGGCGAGCAGTACTTC
CDR3: CASSLPRDRGPGEQYF

size: NA
D: NA
J: TRBJ2-5
V: TRBV7-3
DNA: TGTGCCAGCAGCTTAGAGGCAGGGGTTGGTGCGGTCCAGTACTTC
CDR3: CASSLEAGVGAVQYF

size: NA
D: TRBD1
J: TRBJ1-1
V: TRBV27
DNA: TGTGCCAGCAGTTCCCAGGGGGCTGACACTGAAGCTTTCTTT
CDR3: CASSSQGADTEAFF

size: NA
D: TRBD1
J: TRBJ1-2
V: TRBV7-3
DNA: TGTGCCAGCAGCACACAGGGGCTGGATGGCTACACCTTC
CDR3: CASSTQGLDGYTF

size: NA
D: NA
J: TRBJ2-1
V: TRBV18
DNA: TGTGCCAGCTCACCCCCGCCGGGAACCGCCTTCTACAATGAGCAGTTCTTC
CDR3: CASSPPPGTAFYNEQFF

size: NA
D: NA
J: TRBJ2-7
V: TRBV19
DNA: TGTGCCAGTAGTATGCGGCCCTCCTACGAGCAGTACTTC
CDR3: CASSMRPSYEQYF

size: NA
D: NA
J: TRBJ2-5
V: TRBV24-1
DNA: TGTGCCACCAGTGATTTGACAGGGTACCAAGAGACCCAGTACTTC
CDR3: CATSDLTGYQETQYF

size: NA
D: NA
J: TRBJ2-4
V: TRBV6-1
DNA: TGTGCCAGCAGTGAACCAGGGAAAAACATTCAGTACTTC
CDR3: CASSEPGKNIQYF

size: NA
D: TRBD2
J: TRBJ2-2
V: TRBV7-7
DNA: TGTGCCAGCAGCTTAGTCGGGGGGGTGAACACCGGGGAGCTGTTTTTT
CDR3: CASSLVGGVNTGELFF

size: NA
D: TRBD1
J: TRBJ1-3
V: TRBV25-1
DNA: TGTGCCAGCAGTGATAAATGGACAGGGAACTCTGGAAACACCATATATTTT
CDR3: CASSDKWTGNSGNTIYF

size: NA
D: NA
J: TRBJ1-6
V: TRBV7-9
DNA: TGTGCCAGCAGCTCGACGGACGGAGGGGGTAATTCACCCCTCCACTTT
CDR3: CASSSTDGGGNSPLHF

size: NA
D: TRBD1
J: TRBJ2-7
V: TRBV9
DNA: TGTGCCAGCAGCTCCCGCCCAGGGGGCTACGAGCAGTACTTC
CDR3: CASSSRPGGYEQYF

size: NA
D: TRBD2
J: TRBJ2-7
V: TRBV7-2
DNA: TGTGCCAGCAGCTTAGCCGGACTAGCGGGGCTTCAAAGGGTCGAGCAGTACTTC
CDR3: CASSLAGLAGLQRVEQYF

size: NA
D: NA
J: TRBJ1-5
V: TRBV6-5
DNA: TGTGCCAGCAGAATCTTCAGGGAGAGCAATCAGCCCCAGCATTTT
CDR3: CASRIFRESNQPQHF

size: NA
D: NA
J: TRBJ1-5
V: TRBV6-5
DNA: TGTGCCAGCAGTTATGGGGGCAGGTATAGCAATCAGCCCCAGCATTTT
CDR3: CASSYGGRYSNQPQHF

size: NA
D: TRBD2
J: TRBJ2-1
V: TRBV24-1
DNA: TGTGCCACCAGTGGCCCGGTTCTAGCGGGGGTAGACAATGAGCAGTTCTTC
CDR3: CATSGPVLAGVDNEQFF

size: NA
D: NA
J: TRBJ1-1
V: TRBV4-3
DNA: TGCGCCAGCAGCCAAAGCAGGACTTCTGAAGCTTTCTTT
CDR3: CASSQSRTSEAFF

size: NA
D: NA
J: TRBJ1-1
V: TRBV7-9
DNA: TGTGCCAGCAGCCCCCGAGGAGGGGATGAAGCTTTCTTT
CDR3: CASSPRGGDEAFF

size: NA
D: TRBD2
J: TRBJ2-7
V: TRBV18
DNA: TGTGCCAGCTCATCCGGGACTAGCGGACCCTACGAGCAGTACTTC
CDR3: CASSSGTSGPYEQYF

size: few
D: NA
J: TRBJ2-2
V: TRBV5-6
DNA: TGTGCCAGCAGCTTGGTCGGTTTGGGGGAGCTGTTTTTT
CDR3: CASSLVGLGELFF

size: NA
D: NA
J: TRBJ2-3
V: TRBV10-1
DNA: TGCGCCAGCAGTGAGTCGGTTAGCACAGATACGCAGTATTTT
CDR3: CASSESVSTDTQYF

size: NA
D: TRBD2
J: TRBJ2-5
V: TRBV28
DNA: TGTGCCAGCAGCCCGGGGGGGCTACTTCGATCGGAGACCCAGTACTTC
CDR3: CASSPGGLLRSETQYF

size: NA
D: NA
J: TRBJ2-3
V: TRBV9
DNA: TGTGCCACCGGAGGAGGGACTAGCACAGATACGCAGTATTTT
CDR3: CATGGGTSTDTQYF

size: NA
D: NA
J: TRBJ1-6
V: TRBV24-1
DNA: TGTGCCACCTATTCTTTCCTGGGGGAAAAAAGGTCCACTTCACCCCTCCACTTT
CDR3: CATYSFLGEKRSTSPLHF

size: once
D: NA
J: TRBJ2-3
V: TRBV5-6
DNA: TGTGCCAGCAGCGCGGGGCGGTCGGGGAGCACAGATACGCAGTATTTT
CDR3: CASSAGRSGSTDTQYF

size: NA
D: NA
J: TRBJ1-3
V: TRBV25-1
DNA: TGTGCCAGCAGTGAGCCTCTGGGTCTGGCAAACACCATATATTTT
CDR3: CASSEPLGLANTIYF

size: NA
D: NA
J: TRBJ2-1
V: TRBV6-2/TRBV6-3
DNA: TGTGCCAGCAGTTATGGAGGGGGGGGGAAATACAATGAGCAGTTCTTC
CDR3: CASSYGGGGKYNEQFF

size: NA
D: NA
J: TRBJ2-1
V: TRBV5-1
DNA: TGCGCCAGCCCGCCCCAGCCCAGGGTTCACACCTCCTACAATGAGCAGTTCTTC
CDR3: CASPPQPRVHTSYNEQFF

size: NA
D: TRBD1
J: TRBJ2-6
V: TRBV29-1
DNA: TGCAGCGTCACCGGGACAGCCGTCTCTGGGGCCAACGTCCTGACTTTC
CDR3: CSVTGTAVSGANVLTF

size: once
D: NA
J: TRBJ2-3
V: TRBV5-1
DNA: TGCGCCAGCAGCTTGGTATCTACGGGGGGCTCCCGGTTCAGCACAGATACGCAGTATTTT
CDR3: CASSLVSTGGSRFSTDTQYF

size: few
D: TRBD1
J: TRBJ2-7
V: TRBV10-1
DNA: TGCGCCAGCAGCCTGGACAGGGCTAGGGAGCAGTACTTC
CDR3: CASSLDRAREQYF

size: NA
D: TRBD1
J: TRBJ2-2
V: TRBV24-1
DNA: TGTGCCACCAGTGAGTCGGGACAGGGGGGTCGGGAGCTGTTTTTT
CDR3: CATSESGQGGRELFF